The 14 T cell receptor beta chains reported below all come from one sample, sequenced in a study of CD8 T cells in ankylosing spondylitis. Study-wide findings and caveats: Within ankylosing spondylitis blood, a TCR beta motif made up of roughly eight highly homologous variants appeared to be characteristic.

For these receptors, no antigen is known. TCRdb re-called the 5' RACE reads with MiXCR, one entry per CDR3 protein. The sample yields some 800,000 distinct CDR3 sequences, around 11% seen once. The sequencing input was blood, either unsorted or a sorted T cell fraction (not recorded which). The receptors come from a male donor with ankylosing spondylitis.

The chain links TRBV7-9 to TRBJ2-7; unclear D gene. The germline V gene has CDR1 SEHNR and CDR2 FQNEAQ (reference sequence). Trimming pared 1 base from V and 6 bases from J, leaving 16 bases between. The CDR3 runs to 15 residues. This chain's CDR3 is CASSLVPASRVEQYF. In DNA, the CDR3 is TGTGCCAGCAGCTTAGTGCCAGCCTCCCGTGTCGAGCAGTACTTC.

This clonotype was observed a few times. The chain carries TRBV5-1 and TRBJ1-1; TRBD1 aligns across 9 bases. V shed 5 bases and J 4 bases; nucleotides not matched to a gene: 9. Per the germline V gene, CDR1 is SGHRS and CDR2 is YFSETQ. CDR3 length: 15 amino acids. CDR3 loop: CASSQLGQGSTEAFF. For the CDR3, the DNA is TGCGCCAGCAGTCAACTGGGACAGGGAAGCACTGAAGCTTTCTTT.

The CDR3 DNA reads as TGTGCCAGCAGCCTGGGGACAACGAACACTGAAGCTTTCTTT. Translated: CASSLGTTNTEAFF. The chain couples TRBV5-6 to TRBJ1-1; tentatively, D is TRBD1 (6 bases). The CDR3 has 14 residues. The V gene's germline CDR1 is SGHDT and CDR2 YYEEEE. V dropped 4 bases and J dropped 1 base, with 11 bases sitting between them.

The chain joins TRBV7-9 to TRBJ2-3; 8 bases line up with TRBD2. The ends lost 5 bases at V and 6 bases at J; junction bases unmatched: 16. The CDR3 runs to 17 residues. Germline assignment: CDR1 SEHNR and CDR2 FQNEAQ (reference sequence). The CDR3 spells CASSLQQLGRAGDTQYF. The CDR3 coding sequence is TGTGCCAGCAGCCTGCAGCAACTCGGGAGGGCCGGGGATACGCAGTATTTT. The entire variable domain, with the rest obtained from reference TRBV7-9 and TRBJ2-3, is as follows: DTGVSQNPRHKITKRGQNVTFRCDPISEHNRLYWYRQTLGQGPEFLTYFQNEAQLEKSRLLSDRFSAERPKGSFSTLEIQRTEQGDSAMYLCASSLQQLGRAGDTQYFGPGTRLTVL.

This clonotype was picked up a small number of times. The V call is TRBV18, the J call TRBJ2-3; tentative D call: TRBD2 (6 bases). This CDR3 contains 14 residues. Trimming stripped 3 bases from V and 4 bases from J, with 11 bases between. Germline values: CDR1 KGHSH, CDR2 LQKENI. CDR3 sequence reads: CASSPPGLSDTQYF. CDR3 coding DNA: TGTGCCAGCTCACCTCCGGGACTCTCAGATACGCAGTATTTT.

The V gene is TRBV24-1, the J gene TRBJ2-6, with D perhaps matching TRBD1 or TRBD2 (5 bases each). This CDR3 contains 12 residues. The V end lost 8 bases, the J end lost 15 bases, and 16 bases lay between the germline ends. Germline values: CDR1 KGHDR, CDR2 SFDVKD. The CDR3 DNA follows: TGTGCCACCAAGGCATGGCTGGGACCCCTGACTTTC. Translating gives CATKAWLGPLTF.

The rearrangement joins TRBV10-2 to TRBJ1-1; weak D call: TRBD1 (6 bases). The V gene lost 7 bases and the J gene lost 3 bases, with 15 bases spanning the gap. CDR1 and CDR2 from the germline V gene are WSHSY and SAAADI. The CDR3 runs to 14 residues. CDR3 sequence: CASTWGAEDTEAFF. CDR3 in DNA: TGCGCCAGCACCTGGGGGGCGGAAGACACTGAAGCTTTCTTT.

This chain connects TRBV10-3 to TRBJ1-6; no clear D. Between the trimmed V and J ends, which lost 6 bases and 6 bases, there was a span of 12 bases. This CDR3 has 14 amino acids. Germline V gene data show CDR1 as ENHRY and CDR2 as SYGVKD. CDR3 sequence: CAIRGGTSNSPLHF. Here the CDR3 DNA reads TGTGCCATCAGGGGCGGAACCAGTAATTCACCCCTCCACTTT.

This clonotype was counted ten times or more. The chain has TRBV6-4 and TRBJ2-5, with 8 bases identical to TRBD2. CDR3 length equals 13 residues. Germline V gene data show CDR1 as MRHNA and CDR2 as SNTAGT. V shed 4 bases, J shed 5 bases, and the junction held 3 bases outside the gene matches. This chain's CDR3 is CASSVGLGETQYF. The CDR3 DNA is TGTGCCAGCAGTGTGGGACTAGGGGAGACCCAGTACTTC.

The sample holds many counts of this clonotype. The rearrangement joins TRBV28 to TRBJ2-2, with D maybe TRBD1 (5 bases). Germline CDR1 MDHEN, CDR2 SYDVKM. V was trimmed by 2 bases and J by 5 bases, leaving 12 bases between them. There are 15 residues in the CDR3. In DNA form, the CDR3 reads TGTGCCAGCAGTTTAAGCAGGGAATGGACCGGGGAGCTGTTTTTT. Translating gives CASSLSREWTGELFF.

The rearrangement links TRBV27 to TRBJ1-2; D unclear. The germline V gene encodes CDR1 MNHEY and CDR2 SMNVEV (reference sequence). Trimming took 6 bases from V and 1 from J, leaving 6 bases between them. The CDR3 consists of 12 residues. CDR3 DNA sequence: TGTGCCAGCAGGGGTATTAACTATGGCTACACCTTC. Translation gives CASRGINYGYTF.

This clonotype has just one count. CDR3 sequence: CASSHSLSTEAFF. The CDR3 nucleotides read TGTGCCAGCAGCCACAGTCTTTCCACTGAAGCTTTCTTT. J is TRBJ1-1 and V is TRBV4-2, with D unclear. Germline CDR1 LGHNA, CDR2 YNFKEQ. Deletions cut 3 bases from V and 4 bases from J, with 9 bases between. The CDR3 is made up of 13 amino acids.

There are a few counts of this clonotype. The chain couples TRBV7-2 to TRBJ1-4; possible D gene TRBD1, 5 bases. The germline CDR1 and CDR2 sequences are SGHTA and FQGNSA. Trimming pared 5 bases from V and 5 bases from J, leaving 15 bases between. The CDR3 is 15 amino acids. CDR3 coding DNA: TGTGCCAGCAGCCCCGCGTGGGGGGGGAATGAAAAACTGTTTTTT. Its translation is CASSPAWGGNEKLFF.

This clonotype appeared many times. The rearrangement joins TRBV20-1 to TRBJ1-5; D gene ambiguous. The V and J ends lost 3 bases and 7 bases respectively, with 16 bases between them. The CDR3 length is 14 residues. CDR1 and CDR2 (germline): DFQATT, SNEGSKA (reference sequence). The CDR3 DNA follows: TGCAGTGCTAGCAGGCTGCAGGTCCGGCAGCCCCAGCATTTT. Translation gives CSASRLQVRQPQHF.